This is a list of T cell receptor beta chains from one sample in a study of CD8 T cells in ankylosing spondylitis. TCRdb re-analysed the 5' RACE reads in MiXCR, keeping a single row per CDR3 protein. The repertoire has 750,000 to 850,000 distinct CDR3 sequences, approximately 10% of them found once; the top ten carry less than 0.65%. The sequencing input was blood, either unsorted or a sorted T cell fraction (not recorded which). All receptors derive from a male donor with ankylosing spondylitis. CDR3s include the opening cysteine and the closing phenylalanine or tryptophan. Each record gives: D gene, V gene, J gene, clone size, CDR3 DNA, CDR3 protein. A D gene is named only where the DNA matches it firmly. For some rows the clone size is stated as once, few or many, or as a class when expanded; others skip it.

d_call: -
v_call: TRBV6-5
j_call: TRBJ1-2
clone_size: few
cdr3_nt: TGTGCCAGGGATTACTCTAACTATGGCTACACCTTC
cdr3_aa: CARDYSNYGYTF

d_call: -
v_call: TRBV4-2
j_call: TRBJ1-2
clone_size: few
cdr3_nt: TGTGCCAGCAGCCAAGTGGGGGCTAGGGACTATGGCTACACCTTC
cdr3_aa: CASSQVGARDYGYTF

d_call: -
v_call: TRBV7-2
j_call: TRBJ1-1
clone_size: -
cdr3_nt: TGTGCCAGCAGCCCGTACAGGGCAGCCACTGAAGCTTTCTTT
cdr3_aa: CASSPYRAATEAFF

d_call: -
v_call: TRBV12-3/TRBV12-4
j_call: TRBJ2-3
clone_size: -
cdr3_nt: TGTGCCAGCAGTTTGTGGGGGGCGGAAGATACGCAGTATTTT
cdr3_aa: CASSLWGAEDTQYF

d_call: -
v_call: TRBV20-1
j_call: TRBJ2-5
clone_size: few
cdr3_nt: TGCAGTGCTCGACTAGAGGGGAAAGAGACCCAGTACTTC
cdr3_aa: CSARLEGKETQYF

d_call: -
v_call: TRBV20-1
j_call: TRBJ2-4
clone_size: many
cdr3_nt: TGCAGTGCCAACGACGGACCATTAGCCAAAAACATTCAGTACTTC
cdr3_aa: CSANDGPLAKNIQYF

d_call: -
v_call: TRBV4-3
j_call: TRBJ2-1
clone_size: few
cdr3_nt: TGCGCCAGCAGCCAAGATGCTTGGCGGGGAAGGGCCTACAATGAGCAGTTCTTC
cdr3_aa: CASSQDAWRGRAYNEQFF

d_call: -
v_call: TRBV20-1
j_call: TRBJ1-1
clone_size: few
cdr3_nt: TGCAGTGCTATGGAAATTTTCAACATGAACACTGAAGCTTTCTTT
cdr3_aa: CSAMEIFNMNTEAFF

d_call: TRBD1
v_call: TRBV27
j_call: TRBJ1-5
clone_size: -
cdr3_nt: TGTGCCAGCAGTTTATCTTTTGGGCAGGGGGGTCAGCCCCAGCATTTT
cdr3_aa: CASSLSFGQGGQPQHF

d_call: -
v_call: TRBV4-3
j_call: TRBJ2-7
clone_size: few
cdr3_nt: TGCGCCAGCAGCCAAAGTGGTCAGTCGTACGAGCAGTACTTC
cdr3_aa: CASSQSGQSYEQYF

d_call: TRBD1
v_call: TRBV6-1
j_call: TRBJ1-1
clone_size: many
cdr3_nt: TGTGCCAGCAGAAGGACAGGGGGGGCTGAAGCTTTCTTT
cdr3_aa: CASRRTGGAEAFF